Below, 30 T cell receptor beta chains from the same sample are listed, as sequenced in a study of T cell responses to AZD1222 COVID-19 vaccine. The repertoire was sequenced with immunoSEQ multiplex PCR; TCRdb's copy has only in-frame clones and lacks some. Altogether tens of thousands of clones are present, roughly nine tenths being singletons, with the ten largest covering approximately 15%. The starting material was peripheral blood, obtained on day 0 of AZD1222 vaccination. The receptors were sampled from an adult in good health.

The V call is TRBV3-1 (or the pseudogene TRBV3-2), the J call TRBJ1-2; no definite D call. V lost 2 bases to trimming and J lost 6 bases, with 13 bases between them. This CDR3 has 14 residues. CDR1 is LGHDT and CDR2 is YNNKEL in the germline V gene (reference sequence). As DNA, the CDR3 is TGTGCCAGCAGCCAACTTCACGTCGGCGATGGCTACACCTTC. Translated, it gives CASSQLHVGDGYTF.

The V call is TRBV6-4, the J call TRBJ1-6; tentatively, D is TRBD1 (5 bases). Germline values: CDR1 MRHNA, CDR2 SNTAGT. CDR3 size: 13 residues. V was trimmed by 9 bases and J by 9 bases, leaving 15 bases between them. CDR3: CARYRQGGSPLHF. The CDR3 region has the DNA TGTGCCAGGTACCGGCAGGGAGGTTCACCCCTCCACTTT.

The V call is TRBV11-3, the J call TRBJ1-1; 8 nucleotides agree with TRBD1. Unmatched junction bases numbered 10, after V lost 0 bases and J lost 4 bases. Per germline, CDR1 SGHNT and CDR2 YENEEA. The CDR3 length is 17 residues. CDR3 DNA sequence: TGTGCCAGCAGCTTAGAAACGACAGGGGCCCCTGTCACTGAAGCTTTCTTT. This codes for CASSLETTGAPVTEAFF.

The rearrangement uses TRBV24-1 and TRBJ1-5; D is unclear. Germline V gene sequence: CDR1 KGHDR, CDR2 SFDVKD. V lost 4 bases to trimming and J lost 9 bases, with 3 bases between them. The CDR3 loop spans 10 amino acids. CDR3 protein: CATSDLPQHF. CDR3 coding DNA: TGTGCCACCAGTGACCTGCCCCAGCATTTT.

The V and J genes are TRBV13 and TRBJ2-7; D is possibly TRBD1 or TRBD2 (5 bases each). CDR1 PRHDT and CDR2 FYEKMQ come from the germline V gene (reference sequence). The CDR3 extends over 13 amino acids. The V end lost 1 base, the J end lost 2 bases, and 6 bases lay between the germline ends. The CDR3 DNA follows: TGTGCCAGCAGCTTAGCGGGACCCTACGAGCAGTACTTC. Amino acids: CASSLAGPYEQYF.

CDR3 DNA: TGCGCCAGCAGACAAATAGACAGGGGCGCCAACAATGAGCAGTTCTTC. Translation gives CASRQIDRGANNEQFF. This rearrangement joins TRBV4-1 to TRBJ2-1; TRBD1 aligns across 8 bases. The J segment lost 5 bases and the V segment lost 6 bases, leaving 12 bases of the junction unmatched. The length of the CDR3 is 16 residues. CDR1 is MGHRA and CDR2 is YSYEKL in the germline V gene.

V usage is TRBV19 and J usage is TRBJ1-1; D might be TRBD1 (6 bases). Germline CDR1 is LNHDA and CDR2 is SQIVND (reference sequence). V was pared by 7 bases and J by 11 bases, with 23 bases between. The CDR3 sequence is 14 residues long. This CDR3 reads CASMLQRGGLDAFF. For the CDR3, the DNA is TGTGCCAGTATGCTTCAAAGGGGGGGGCTGGATGCTTTCTTT.

The rearrangement joins TRBV3-1 (or the pseudogene TRBV3-2) to TRBJ1-6; the D gene is possibly TRBD1 (5 bases). The CDR3 is made up of 18 amino acids. Germline V gives CDR1 LGHDT, CDR2 YNNKEL (reference sequence). Trimming cost V 8 bases and J 7 bases, with 27 bases left between them. Written as DNA, the CDR3 is TGTGCCAGCCGGGACGGTCATTCGGCTCTTCGGTTCAATTCACCCCTCCACTTT. This translates into CASRDGHSALRFNSPLHF.

The chain couples TRBV7-8 to TRBJ1-3; D unclear. Trimming left V 2 bases short and J 3 bases short, with 8 bases between. This CDR3 contains 14 residues. Looked up from germline, CDR1 is SGHVS and CDR2 is FQNEAQ. CDR3 nucleotides: TGTGCCAGCAGCTTACAGGATCATGGAAACACCATATATTTT. Translated: CASSLQDHGNTIYF.

V is TRBV6-1 and J is TRBJ1-5; D not resolved. CDR3 length: 17 residues. Trimming left V 3 bases short and J 3 bases short, with 18 bases between. The germline V gene encodes CDR1 MNHNS and CDR2 SASEGT. The CDR3 spells CASSDWRGVGYNQPQHF. The DNA of the CDR3 is TGTGCCAGCAGTGACTGGCGGGGTGTCGGATACAATCAGCCCCAGCATTTT.

V usage is TRBV3-1 (or the pseudogene TRBV3-2) and J usage is TRBJ1-5; D unresolved. Trimming stripped 4 bases from V and 1 base from J, with 8 bases between. This CDR3 has 14 residues. The V gene's germline CDR1 is LGHDT and CDR2 YNNKEL (reference sequence). The CDR3 spells CASSPGRSNQPQHF. The CDR3 DNA reads as TGTGCCAGCAGCCCAGGACGGAGCAATCAGCCCCAGCATTTT.

The chain employs TRBV20-1 and TRBJ1-1; D is unresolved. This CDR3 is built from 11 residues. CDR1 DFQATT and CDR2 SNEGSKA come from the germline V gene (reference sequence). The CDR3 bases are TGCAGCCTCGCGGGAAACACTGAAGCTTTCTTT. It is translated as CSLAGNTEAFF.

This chain links TRBV15 with TRBJ2-2, with 7 bases identical to TRBD1. From germline, CDR1 is LNHNV and CDR2 YYDKDF (reference sequence). The CDR3 has 17 amino acids. V gave up 4 bases and J gave up 0 bases; unmatched junction bases: 8. Here the CDR3 reads CATSTETGNSNTGELFF. The CDR3 nucleotides are TGTGCCACCAGCACGGAGACAGGGAACTCGAACACCGGGGAGCTGTTTTTT. Filled out from reference TRBV15 and TRBJ2-2, the complete variable domain reads DAMVIQNPRYQVTQFGKPVTLSCSQTLNHNVMYWYQQKSSQAPKLLFHYYDKDFNNEADTPDNFQSRRPNTSFCFLDIRSPGLGDTAMYLCATSTETGNSNTGELFFGEGSRLTVL.

The genes are TRBV4-2 and TRBJ2-6; TRBD1 matches at 7 bases. After removal of 0 bases from V and 3 bases from J, the junction contained 8 bases not matched to a gene. This CDR3 is built from 18 residues. Germline V CDR1 and CDR2: LGHNA, YNFKEQ. The CDR3 DNA sequence: TGTGCCAGCAGCCAAGATGCGGCAGGGGGAAGTGGGGCCAACGTCCTGACTTTC. Its protein is CASSQDAAGGSGANVLTF.

The V and J genes are TRBV27 and TRBJ2-1, with D perhaps matching TRBD1 or TRBD2 (6 bases each). This CDR3 has 18 residues. Germline V gives CDR1 MNHEY, CDR2 SMNVEV (reference sequence). V was cut by 3 bases and J by 8 bases, with 26 bases left in between. The CDR3 nucleotides are TGTGCCAGCAGTTTTTCCCCCGGGGTACAGGGACTTGGGCATGAGCAGTTCTTC. Amino acid sequence: CASSFSPGVQGLGHEQFF.

The chain carries TRBV15 and TRBJ2-2; 9 nucleotides match TRBD2. The CDR3 runs 16 residues. V shed 0 bases, J shed 2 bases, and the junction held 1 base outside the gene matches. CDR1 is LNHNV and CDR2 is YYDKDF in the germline V gene (reference sequence). The CDR3 DNA reads TGTGCCACCAGCAGAGAGGGACTAGCAAACACCGGGGAGCTGTTTTTT. The encoded protein is CATSREGLANTGELFF.

This CDR3 is CATGEKGTDTQYF. CDR3 DNA sequence: TGTGCAACCGGGGAGAAGGGCACAGATACGCAGTATTTT. This chain connects TRBV24-1 to TRBJ2-3; D perhaps matches TRBD2 (5 bases). The CDR3 runs to 13 residues. Germline V gene data show CDR1 as KGHDR and CDR2 as SFDVKD.

V and J are TRBV5-1 and TRBJ1-6; the D gene is possibly TRBD1 (5 bases). Trimming stripped 2 bases from V and 12 bases from J, with 12 bases between. Germline-derived CDR1 and CDR2 are SGHRS and YFSETQ. The CDR3 is 13 residues long. The CDR3 DNA sequence: TGCGCCAGCAGCTTATCGGGGGAATTACCCCTCCACTTT. Its protein is CASSLSGELPLHF.

V and J are TRBV6-5 and TRBJ2-1; D not certain. Germline-derived CDR1 and CDR2 are MNHEY and SVGAGI. The CDR3 is 15 amino acids. The ends were cut back, 4 bases at V and 7 bases at J, with 17 bases in the middle. The CDR3 loop is CASSSAPTSRNEQFF. CDR3 coding DNA: TGTGCCAGCAGTTCGGCCCCAACCTCTCGGAATGAGCAGTTCTTC.

This sequence joins TRBV19 and TRBJ1-2; possible D gene TRBD1, 6 bases. This CDR3 is 11 amino acids long. Trimming stripped 11 bases from V and 6 bases from J, with 13 bases between. Germline V gives CDR1 LNHDA, CDR2 SQIVND (reference sequence). For the CDR3, the DNA is TGTGCCGCCCGCCAGGGGAATGGCTACACCTTC. It encodes CAARQGNGYTF. Full variable domain (rest looked up from reference TRBV19 and TRBJ1-2): DGGITQSPKYLFRKEGQNVTLSCEQNLNHDAMYWYRQDPGQGLRLIYYSQIVNDFQKGDIAEGYSVSREKKESFPLTVTSAQKNPTAFYLCAARQGNGYTFGSGTRLTVV.

The genes are TRBV29-1 and TRBJ2-2; perhaps TRBD2 as D (5 bases). CDR3 length: 12 amino acids. Looked up from germline, CDR1 is SQVTM and CDR2 is ANQGSEA. V shed 4 bases and J shed 8 bases, with 11 bases lying between them. The CDR3 spells CSVAQEAGELFF. Here the CDR3 DNA reads TGCAGCGTTGCGCAGGAGGCGGGGGAGCTGTTTTTT.

The chain has TRBV6-6 and TRBJ1-6; the D is unclear. With 7 bases removed from V and 7 bases from J, the gap between germline ends came to 17 bases. The germline V gene encodes CDR1 MNHNY and CDR2 SVGAGI (reference sequence). This CDR3 is built from 15 residues. CDR3 DNA: TGTGCCAGCACCGACACGAGGACCGGGAATTCACCCCTCCACTTT. Residues: CASTDTRTGNSPLHF.

The gene calls are TRBV10-3 and TRBJ1-1, with 8 bases aligning to TRBD1. Trimming took 6 bases from V and 3 from J; bases not matched to a gene: 3. Germline V gene sequence: CDR1 ENHRY, CDR2 SYGVKD. The CDR3 spans 13 residues. CDR3 residues: CAIRGQGDTEAFF. CDR3 DNA: TGTGCCATCAGAGGACAGGGTGACACTGAAGCTTTCTTT.

The chain's CDR3 is CASSFLGDGEAFF. The CDR3 bases are TGTGCCAGCAGTTTTCTCGGGGATGGTGAAGCTTTCTTT. This chain joins TRBV12-3 or TRBV12-4 and TRBJ1-1; D is uncertain. The CDR3 covers 13 residues. Trimming left V 3 bases short and J 7 bases short, with 12 bases between.

The chain employs TRBV15 and TRBJ1-5, with D uncertain. The ends were cut back, 1 base at V and 2 bases at J, with 12 bases in the middle. Germline lookup yields CDR1 LNHNV and CDR2 YYDKDF (reference sequence). CDR3 length: 16 amino acids. The CDR3 nucleotides read TGTGCCACCAGCAGAGGAAACCCAGGAGGCAATCAGCCCCAGCATTTT. Its protein product is CATSRGNPGGNQPQHF.

The chain employs TRBV4-1 and TRBJ2-3, with 11 bases fitting TRBD2. The germline CDR1 and CDR2 sequences are MGHRA and YSYEKL. The CDR3 consists of 19 residues. The trim removed 1 base at V and 0 bases at J, leaving 9 bases unmatched. In nucleotides, the CDR3 is TGCGCCAGCAGCCAAGTGAGGCTAGCGGGAGGAACGAGCACAGATACGCAGTATTTT. As protein: CASSQVRLAGGTSTDTQYF.

The chain is built from TRBV5-8 and TRBJ2-1; D not resolved. The V gene's germline CDR1 is SGHTS and CDR2 YDEGEE. This CDR3 comprises 12 residues. V lost 4 bases and J 7 bases, leaving 9 bases between the germline ends. In DNA, the CDR3 is TGTGCCAGCAGCATGCGGTTAAATGAGCAGTTCTTC. Protein: CASSMRLNEQFF.

The chain recombines TRBV5-4 with TRBJ2-2; 13 positions match TRBD2. CDR1 and CDR2 (germline): SGHNT, YYREEE (reference sequence). The CDR3 is made up of 15 amino acids. The ends lost 4 bases at V and 7 bases at J; junction bases unmatched: 4. The CDR3 DNA is TGTGCCAGCAGCGGACTAGCGGGAGATGTCGGGGAGCTGTTTTTT. Translating it yields CASSGLAGDVGELFF.

The rearrangement joins TRBV6-1 to TRBJ2-7; TRBD2 is a possible D gene (5 bases). From germline, CDR1 is MNHNS and CDR2 SASEGT. CDR3 length: 17 residues. V shed 4 bases and J shed 3 bases, with 22 bases lying between them. CDR3: CASSVVSLSGVHYEQYF. CDR3 DNA: TGTGCCAGCAGTGTGGTCTCATTGAGCGGCGTTCACTACGAGCAGTACTTC.

This chain joins TRBV7-9 and TRBJ2-3; D is undetermined. This CDR3 spans 11 amino acids. Trimming pared 5 bases from V and 7 bases from J, leaving 7 bases between. Per germline, CDR1 SEHNR and CDR2 FQNEAQ (reference sequence). In DNA form, the CDR3 reads TGTGCCAGCAGCCGGGCGAATACGCAGTATTTT. It encodes CASSRANTQYF.